This T cell receptor beta chain was sequenced for a study of T cell responses to AZD1222 COVID-19 vaccine. This clone was recorded a few times. V was pared by 0 bases and J by 2 bases, with 15 bases between. This CDR3 spans 16 amino acids. CDR1 is SGHNT and CDR2 is YYREEE in the germline V gene (reference sequence). Generated by immunoSEQ multiplex PCR, the TCRdb table keeps only in-frame clones and is missing some. The sample has under 120,000 clones, 80% to 95% seen once. The TCR originated in an adult in good health. V usage is TRBV5-4 and J usage is TRBJ2-7; TRBD2 might be the D (6 bases). The source material was peripheral blood, sampled on day 0 of AZD1222 vaccination. For the CDR3, the DNA is TGTGCCAGCAGCTTGGCCTCCGGGACTCTAACCTACGAGCAGTACTTC. This encodes CASSLASGTLTYEQYF.